These 17 T cell receptor beta chains were sequenced from one sample in a study of PD-L1 blockade in urothelial cancer. The table came from immunoSEQ multiplex PCR; TCRdb's copy has only in-frame clones and leaves some out. The repertoire holds 30,000 to 45,000 clones, more than 70% seen once, with about 16% in the top ten. The specimen was PBMCs, collected around atezolizumab (anti-PD-L1) treatment. These receptors all stem from a man in his sixties with urothelial cancer.

The chain combines TRBV28 with TRBJ1-5; maybe TRBD1 (5 bases). Trimming left V 6 bases short and J 1 base short, with 16 bases between. The CDR3 totals 16 residues. Germline-derived CDR1 and CDR2 are MDHEN and SYDVKM. In nucleotides, the CDR3 is TGTGCCAGCAGCTCCCGCTGGGGGGGGAGCAATCAGCCCCAGCATTTT. Translating gives CASSSRWGGSNQPQHF. The full variable domain, rest sourced from reference TRBV28 and TRBJ1-5, is DVKVTQSSRYLVKRTGEKVFLECVQDMDHENMFWYRQDPGLGLRLIYFSYDVKMKEKGDIPEGYSVSREKKERFSLILESASTNQTSMYLCASSSRWGGSNQPQHFGDGTRLSIL.

V and J are TRBV6-5 and TRBJ2-1, with D possibly TRBD2 on 6 matching bases. V was trimmed by 6 bases and J by 2 bases, leaving 14 bases between them. The CDR3 runs to 15 residues. CDR1 and CDR2 (germline): MNHEY, SVGAGI. The CDR3 protein is CASRHRDLPYNEQFF. The CDR3 coding sequence is TGTGCCAGCAGACACCGGGACTTGCCCTACAATGAGCAGTTCTTC.

This chain uses TRBV7-2 with TRBJ1-1; D is unresolved. Deletions cut 4 bases from V and 0 bases from J, with 6 bases between. Per germline, CDR1 SGHTA and CDR2 FQGNSA. The CDR3 runs to 13 residues. CDR3 DNA: TGTGCCAGCAGCTCACAGATGAACACTGAAGCTTTCTTT. As protein: CASSSQMNTEAFF.

V is TRBV6-5 and J is TRBJ1-1; D is perhaps TRBD1 (6 bases). The ends were cut back, 2 bases at V and 3 bases at J, with 13 bases in the middle. The germline CDR1 and CDR2 sequences are MNHEY and SVGAGI. CDR3 length: 15 amino acids. The CDR3 protein is CASSYSPGGDTEAFF. The CDR3 bases are TGTGCCAGCAGTTACAGCCCGGGGGGCGACACTGAAGCTTTCTTT.

This clone occurred once. V and J are TRBV11-2 and TRBJ2-7, with 11 bases fitting TRBD1. Germline-derived CDR1 and CDR2 are SGHAT and FQNNGV. The CDR3 is 15 amino acids. V was clipped by 4 bases and J by 4 bases; unmatched bases: 6. The CDR3 DNA is TGTGCCAGCAGCTCCCCGGGACAGGGGGATTACGAGCAGTACTTC. Its protein product is CASSSPGQGDYEQYF.

The chain recombines TRBV7-9 with TRBJ1-1, with D possibly TRBD1 on 5 matching bases. Germline V gene data show CDR1 as SEHNR and CDR2 as FQNEAQ (reference sequence). This CDR3 is 13 amino acids long. V was cut by 7 bases and J by 0 bases, with 9 bases left in between. The CDR3 DNA sequence: TGTGCCAGCACGACAGAGTTGAACACTGAAGCTTTCTTT. Translated: CASTTELNTEAFF.

The chain recombines TRBV20-1 with TRBJ2-5; no definite D call. The CDR3 loop spans 11 amino acids. Germline CDR1 and CDR2: DFQATT and SNEGSKA (reference sequence). Trimming removed 4 bases at V and 2 bases at J, with 5 bases between. The chain's CDR3 is CSANRQETQYF. Here the CDR3 DNA reads TGCAGTGCTAATCGGCAAGAGACCCAGTACTTC.

V usage is TRBV7-2 and J usage is TRBJ2-7; possibly TRBD2 for D (6 bases). V lost 7 bases and J lost 0, with 13 bases in between. The CDR3 totals 14 residues. CDR1 and CDR2 (germline): SGHTA, FQGNSA. CDR3 amino acids: CASTSEGFSYEQYF. The CDR3 DNA reads TGTGCCAGCACTTCGGAGGGATTCTCCTACGAGCAGTACTTC.

Here the CDR3 reads CASSLKTENTGELFF. The CDR3 coding sequence is TGTGCCAGCAGCCTAAAGACAGAAAACACCGGGGAGCTGTTTTTT. The rearrangement uses TRBV4-2 and TRBJ2-2; weak D call: TRBD1 (5 bases). V was cut by 4 bases and J by 2 bases, with 11 bases left in between. The CDR3 is 15 amino acids. Germline CDR1 and CDR2: LGHNA and YNFKEQ.

A few counts support this clone. The chain couples TRBV5-6 to TRBJ2-1, with 8 bases that match TRBD2. Unmatched junction bases numbered 2, after V lost 3 bases and J lost 0 bases. The CDR3 contains 15 residues. Per the germline V gene, CDR1 is SGHDT and CDR2 is YYEEEE. Here the CDR3 reads CASSSLADSYNEQFF. The CDR3 nucleotides are TGTGCCAGCAGCTCACTAGCGGACTCCTACAATGAGCAGTTCTTC. The full variable domain, completed using reference TRBV5-6 and TRBJ2-1, is DAGVTQSPTHLIKTRGQQVTLRCSPKSGHDTVSWYQQALGQGPQFIFQYYEEEERQRGNFPDRFSGHQFPNYSSELNVNALLLGDSALYLCASSSLADSYNEQFFGPGTRLTVL.

The rearrangement uses TRBV30 and TRBJ2-3, with TRBD2 matching 11 bases. The trim removed 2 bases at V and 0 bases at J, leaving 1 base unmatched. The CDR3 has 15 amino acids. Germline V gene sequence: CDR1 GTSNPN, CDR2 SVGIG (reference sequence). In DNA form, the CDR3 reads TGTGCCTGGAGTCGGACTAGCGGGAGCACAGATACGCAGTATTTT. This sequence encodes CAWSRTSGSTDTQYF.

This chain joins TRBV6-1 and TRBJ1-6; a possible D gene is TRBD1 (6 bases). The CDR3 length is 14 residues. Germline V gene data show CDR1 as MNHNS and CDR2 as SASEGT. V dropped 6 bases and J dropped 14 bases, with 20 bases sitting between them. CDR3 amino acids: CASSARDNSDSLHF. The DNA for the CDR3 is TGTGCCAGCAGCGCCCGGGACAACTCAGATTCCCTCCACTTT.

This chain connects TRBV6-5 to TRBJ2-7, with 9 bases that match TRBD2. The CDR3 is 12 amino acids. Germline CDR1 and CDR2: MNHEY and SVGAGI. The J segment lost 3 bases and the V segment lost 8 bases, leaving 2 bases of the junction unmatched. In DNA form, the CDR3 reads TGTGCCAGCCGGACTAGCGACTACGAGCAGTACTTC. Translated, it gives CASRTSDYEQYF.

This chain links TRBV6-6 with TRBJ2-1; TRBD1 might be the D (5 bases). CDR1 and CDR2 (germline): MNHNY, SVGAGI (reference sequence). This CDR3 contains 10 residues. V gave up 8 bases and J gave up 10 bases, with 9 bases separating them. Here the CDR3 reads CASGDREQFF. The CDR3 nucleotides are TGTGCCAGCGGCGACAGAGAGCAGTTCTTC.

This chain connects TRBV30 to TRBJ1-2; perhaps TRBD1 as D (6 bases). The CDR3 is 13 residues long. In germline, CDR1 is GTSNPN, CDR2 SVGIG (reference sequence). V lost 5 bases, J lost 6 bases, and 16 bases lay in between. CDR3 DNA sequence: TGTGCCTGGGGCCCGAGGGGGTTAGATGGCTACACCTTC. Residues: CAWGPRGLDGYTF. The variable domain in full, completed from reference TRBV30 and TRBJ1-2, reads SQTIHQWPATLVQPVGSPLSLECTVEGTSNPNLYWYRQAAGRGLQLLFYSVGIGQISSEVPQNLSASRPQDRQFILSSKKLLLSDSGFYLCAWGPRGLDGYTFGSGTRLTVV.

The chain is built from TRBV4-1 and TRBJ2-7; D may be TRBD2 (5 bases). V gave up 0 bases and J gave up 0 bases, with 15 bases separating them. This CDR3 has 17 amino acids. The germline V gene encodes CDR1 MGHRA and CDR2 YSYEKL. The CDR3 reads CASSQELEVTLSYEQYF. Written as DNA, the CDR3 is TGCGCCAGCAGCCAAGAACTAGAGGTAACGCTCTCCTACGAGCAGTACTTC.

The chain employs TRBV7-2 and TRBJ1-5; no definite D call. The CDR3 length is 15 residues. Germline CDR1 and CDR2: SGHTA and FQGNSA. With 4 bases removed from V and 0 bases from J, the gap between germline ends came to 10 bases. This CDR3 reads CASSSSRHSNQPQHF. CDR3 nucleotide sequence: TGTGCCAGCAGCTCCTCACGACATAGCAATCAGCCCCAGCATTTT.